This T cell receptor (beta chain) was found in a study of cytomegalovirus exposure and HLA in healthy donors. The wider study: The same platform was used for the 120 or so validation repertoires as for the approximately 610 first-cohort repertoires, as reported in a later analysis.

Study outcomes and limitations: Rare TCR sequences predominated, though certain public TCRs were found in many donors. The authors listed 164 TCR beta chains as cytomegalovirus-associated.

Using immunoSEQ multiplex PCR, the repertoire was profiled, and TCRdb retains in-frame clones only, with some absent. The table shows 100,000 to 150,000 clones, with around 92% occurring only once. As regards this clone: Its antigen is as yet unknown.

Germline V gene sequence: CDR1 MGHDK, CDR2 SYGVNS. J was trimmed by 5 bases and V by 1 base; bases with no gene match: 0. The CDR3 is 13 amino acids. The sequencing input was PBMCs. This TCR was recovered from a man aged 30-40 years in good health and CMV-seronegative. J is TRBJ1-1 and V is TRBV25-1, with 8 bases lining up with TRBD1. The CDR3 DNA sequence: TGTGCCAGCAGTGAATGGACAGGGACTGAAGCTTTCTTT. It yields the protein CASSEWTGTEAFF.